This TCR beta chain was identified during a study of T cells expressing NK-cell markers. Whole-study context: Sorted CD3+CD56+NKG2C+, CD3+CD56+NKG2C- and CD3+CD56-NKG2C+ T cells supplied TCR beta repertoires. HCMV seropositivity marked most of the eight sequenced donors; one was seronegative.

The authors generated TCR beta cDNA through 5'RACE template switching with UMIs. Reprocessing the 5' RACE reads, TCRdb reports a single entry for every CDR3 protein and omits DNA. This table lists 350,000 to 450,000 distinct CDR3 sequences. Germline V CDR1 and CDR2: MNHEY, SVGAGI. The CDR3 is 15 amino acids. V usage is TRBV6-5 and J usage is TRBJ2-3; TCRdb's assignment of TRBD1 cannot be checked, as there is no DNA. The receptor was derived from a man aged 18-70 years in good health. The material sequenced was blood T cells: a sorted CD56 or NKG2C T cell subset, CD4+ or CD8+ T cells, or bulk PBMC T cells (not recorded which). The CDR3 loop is CASSYGDSRTDTQYF.